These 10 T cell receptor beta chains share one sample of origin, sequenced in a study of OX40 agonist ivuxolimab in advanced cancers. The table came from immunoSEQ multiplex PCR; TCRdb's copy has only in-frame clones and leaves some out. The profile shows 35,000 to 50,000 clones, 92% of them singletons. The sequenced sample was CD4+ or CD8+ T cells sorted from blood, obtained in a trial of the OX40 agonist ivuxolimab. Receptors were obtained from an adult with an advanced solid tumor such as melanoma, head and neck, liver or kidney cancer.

The CDR3, as DNA: TGTGCCAGCAGCTTAATTCACGAGCAGTACTTC. This sequence encodes CASSLIHEQYF. The genes are TRBV11-2 and TRBJ2-7; D not resolved. Germline CDR1 reads SGHAT; CDR2 reads FQNNGV. Trimming shortened V by 2 bases and J by 5 bases, and 4 bases separated the two germline ends. The CDR3 has 11 amino acids. Variable domain in full (rest from reference TRBV11-2 and TRBJ2-7): EAGVAQSPRYKIIEKRQSVAFWCNPISGHATLYWYQQILGQGPKLLIQFQNNGVVDDSQLPKDRFSAERLKGVDSTLKIQPAKLEDSAVYLCASSLIHEQYFGPGTRLTVT.

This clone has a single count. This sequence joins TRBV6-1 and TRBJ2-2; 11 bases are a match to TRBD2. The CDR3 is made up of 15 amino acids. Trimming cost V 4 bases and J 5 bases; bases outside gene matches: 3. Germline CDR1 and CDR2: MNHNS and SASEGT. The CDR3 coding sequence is TGTGCCAGCAGTGGGGTAGCGGGAGGGACCGGGGAGCTGTTTTTT. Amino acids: CASSGVAGGTGELFF.

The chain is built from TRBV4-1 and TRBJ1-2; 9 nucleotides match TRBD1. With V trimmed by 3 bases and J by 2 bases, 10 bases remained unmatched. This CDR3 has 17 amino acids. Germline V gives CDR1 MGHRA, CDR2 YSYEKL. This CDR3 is CASSHLLGDRENYGYTF. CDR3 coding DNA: TGCGCCAGCAGCCATCTCTTGGGGGACAGGGAAAACTATGGCTACACCTTC.

In DNA form, the CDR3 reads TGTGCCAGCAGTCCGGGACTAGCGATTTACAATGAGCAGTTCTTC. Translation gives CASSPGLAIYNEQFF. The chain combines TRBV7-8 with TRBJ2-1, with 10 bases that match TRBD2. Trimming took 6 bases from V and 4 from J; bases not matched to a gene: 6. This CDR3 region has 15 residues. The V gene's germline CDR1 is SGHVS and CDR2 FQNEAQ. The full variable domain, with the rest looked up from reference TRBV7-8 and TRBJ2-1, is GAGVSQSPRYKVAKRGQDVALRCDPISGHVSLFWYQQALGQGPEFLTYFQNEAQLDKSGLPSDRFFAERPEGSVSTLKIQRTQQEDSAVYLCASSPGLAIYNEQFFGPGTRLTVL.

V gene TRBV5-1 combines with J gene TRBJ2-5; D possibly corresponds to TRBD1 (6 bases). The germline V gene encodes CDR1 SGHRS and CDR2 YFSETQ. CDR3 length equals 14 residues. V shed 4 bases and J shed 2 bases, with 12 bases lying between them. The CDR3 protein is CASSPTGAQETQYF. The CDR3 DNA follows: TGCGCCAGCAGCCCGACAGGTGCGCAAGAGACCCAGTACTTC.

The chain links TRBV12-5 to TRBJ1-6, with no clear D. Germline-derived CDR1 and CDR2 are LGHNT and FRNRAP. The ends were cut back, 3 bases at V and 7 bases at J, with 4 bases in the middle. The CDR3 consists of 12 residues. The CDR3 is CASGLGNSPLHF. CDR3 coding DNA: TGTGCTAGTGGTTTAGGGAATTCACCCCTCCACTTT.

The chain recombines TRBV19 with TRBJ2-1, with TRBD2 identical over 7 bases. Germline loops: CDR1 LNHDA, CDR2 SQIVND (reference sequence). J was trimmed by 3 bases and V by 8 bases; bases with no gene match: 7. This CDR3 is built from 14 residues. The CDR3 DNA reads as TGTGCCAGTCGGGGGGAGGGATTCTACAATGAGCAGTTCTTC. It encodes CASRGEGFYNEQFF. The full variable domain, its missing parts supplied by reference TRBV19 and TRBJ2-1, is DGGITQSPKYLFRKEGQNVTLSCEQNLNHDAMYWYRQDPGQGLRLIYYSQIVNDFQKGDIAEGYSVSREKKESFPLTVTSAQKNPTAFYLCASRGEGFYNEQFFGPGTRLTVL.

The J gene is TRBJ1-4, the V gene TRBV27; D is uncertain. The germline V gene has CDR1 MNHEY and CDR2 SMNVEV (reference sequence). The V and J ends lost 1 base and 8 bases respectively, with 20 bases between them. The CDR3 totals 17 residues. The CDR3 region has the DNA TGTGCCAGCAGTTTATACTCCACCGCGGGTTCATACGAAAAACTGTTTTTT. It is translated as CASSLYSTAGSYEKLFF.

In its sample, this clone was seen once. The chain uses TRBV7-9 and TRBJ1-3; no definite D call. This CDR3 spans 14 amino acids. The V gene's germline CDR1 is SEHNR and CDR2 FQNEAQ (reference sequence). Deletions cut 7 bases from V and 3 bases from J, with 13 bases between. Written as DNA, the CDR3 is TGTGCCAGCAAACGGGAGGGTGGTGGAAACACCATATATTTT. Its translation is CASKREGGGNTIYF.

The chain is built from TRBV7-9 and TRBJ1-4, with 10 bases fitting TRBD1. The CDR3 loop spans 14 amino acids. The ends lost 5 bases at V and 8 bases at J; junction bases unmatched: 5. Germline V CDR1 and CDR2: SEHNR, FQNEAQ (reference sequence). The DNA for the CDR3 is TGTGCCAGCAGCCCGACAGGGGGCTACGAAAAACTGTTTTTT. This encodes CASSPTGGYEKLFF.